This T cell receptor beta chain comes out of a study of shared clonotypes between healthy human individuals. Study overall: Per donor, three plates held CD4 naive cells, three held CD4 memory, two held CD8 naive and one held CD8 memory.

Germline CDR1 reads GTSNPN; CDR2 reads SVGIG (reference sequence). This CDR3 comprises 13 residues. The ends were cut back, 0 bases at V and 0 bases at J, with 3 bases in the middle. Concerning this clone itself: Its antigen is unidentified. This same CDR3 is encoded by further DNA sequences in the sample.

The study's findings and limits: The donor pool, a small one, limited the genetic and exposure-history diversity represented.

Authors' analysis steps: ImmunoSEQ output held junction-only sequences without quality scores, so filtering differed. Generated by immunoSEQ multiplex PCR, the TCRdb table keeps only in-frame clones and is missing some. V and J calls and clone size come straight from that table; D and trimming were deduced from the DNA. Of roughly 2.2 million clones listed, less than 95% are singletons. The sequence was collected from a man between 18 and 35 years old in good health. Some clones in this sample may be carry-over from other donors' samples. This chain connects TRBV30 to TRBJ2-1; no clear D gene. The sequenced sample was naive CD4+ T cells from PBMCs. The sample's subset: CD45RA+ positively selected. Here the CDR3 DNA reads TGTGCCTGGAGTGTATTCTCCTACAATGAGCAGTTCTTC. Protein: CAWSVFSYNEQFF.